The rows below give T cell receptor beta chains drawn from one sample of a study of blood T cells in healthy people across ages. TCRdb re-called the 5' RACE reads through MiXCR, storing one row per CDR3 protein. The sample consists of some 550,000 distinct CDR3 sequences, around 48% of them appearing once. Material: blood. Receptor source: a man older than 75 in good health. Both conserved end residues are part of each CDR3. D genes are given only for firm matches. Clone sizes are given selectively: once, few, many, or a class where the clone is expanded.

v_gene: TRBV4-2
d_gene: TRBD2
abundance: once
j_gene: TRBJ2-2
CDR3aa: CASSQAYRGRANTGELFF
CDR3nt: TGTGCCAGCAGCCAAGCATACCGCGGGAGGGCCAACACCGGGGAGCTGTTTTTT

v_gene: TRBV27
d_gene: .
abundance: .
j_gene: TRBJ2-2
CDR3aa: CASSFYSPTNTGELFF
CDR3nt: TGTGCCAGCAGTTTTTATTCCCCGACAAACACCGGGGAGCTGTTTTTT

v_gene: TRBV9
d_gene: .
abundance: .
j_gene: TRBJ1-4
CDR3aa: CASSVGWQIEKLFF
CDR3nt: TGTGCCAGCAGCGTAGGATGGCAGATTGAAAAACTGTTTTTT

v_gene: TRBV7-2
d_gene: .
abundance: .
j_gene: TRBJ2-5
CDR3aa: CASSRVRGSQETQYF
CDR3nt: TGTGCCAGCAGCAGAGTGAGGGGGTCCCAAGAGACCCAGTACTTC

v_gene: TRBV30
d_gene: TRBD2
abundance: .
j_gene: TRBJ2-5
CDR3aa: CASTHREGSYGQYF
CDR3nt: TGTGCCTCAACCCACCGGGAGGGGAGTTACGGGCAGTACTTC

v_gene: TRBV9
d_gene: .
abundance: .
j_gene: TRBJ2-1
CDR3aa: CASSADSGTVRMDEQFF
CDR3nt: TGTGCCAGCAGCGCGGATAGCGGGACAGTACGAATGGATGAGCAGTTCTTC

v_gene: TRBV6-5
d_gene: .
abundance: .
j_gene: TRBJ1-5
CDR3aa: CASSRSGDQPQHF
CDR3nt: TGTGCCAGCAGTAGGTCGGGGGATCAGCCCCAGCATTTT

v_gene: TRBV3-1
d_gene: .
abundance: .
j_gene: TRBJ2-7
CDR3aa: CASSQGPTPSYEQYF
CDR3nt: TGTGCCAGCAGCCAAGGTCCGACGCCCAGCTACGAGCAGTACTTC

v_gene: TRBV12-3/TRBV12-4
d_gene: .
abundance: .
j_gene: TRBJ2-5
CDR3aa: CASSPEGGGETQYF
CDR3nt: TGTGCCAGCAGTCCCGAGGGGGGCGGAGAGACCCAGTACTTC

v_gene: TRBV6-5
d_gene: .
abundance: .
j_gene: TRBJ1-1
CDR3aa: CASSYHGGGRGTEAFF
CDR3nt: TGTGCCAGCAGTTACCATGGCGGGGGGCGCGGCACTGAAGCTTTCTTT

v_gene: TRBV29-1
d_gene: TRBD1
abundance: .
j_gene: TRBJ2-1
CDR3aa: CSVGRGPYQETQFF
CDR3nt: TGCAGCGTTGGCAGGGGGCCGTACCAAGAGACCCAGTTCTTC

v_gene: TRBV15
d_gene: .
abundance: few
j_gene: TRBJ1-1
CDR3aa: CATSREKTSKAFF
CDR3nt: TGTGCCACCAGCAGAGAAAAGACCAGCAAAGCTTTCTTT

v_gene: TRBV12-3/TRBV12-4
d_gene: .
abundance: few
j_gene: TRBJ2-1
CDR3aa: CASSQPGLRNEQFF
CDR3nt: TGTGCCAGCAGTCAACCGGGACTCCGCAATGAGCAGTTCTTC

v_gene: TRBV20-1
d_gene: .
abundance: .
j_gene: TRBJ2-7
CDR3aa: CSAPDAPAYEQYF
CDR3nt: TGCAGTGCCCCGGATGCCCCGGCCTACGAGCAGTACTTC

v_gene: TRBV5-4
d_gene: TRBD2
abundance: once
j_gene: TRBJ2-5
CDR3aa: CASSVGGSQGTQYF
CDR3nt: TGTGCCAGCAGCGTGGGGGGGAGCCAAGGGACCCAGTACTTC

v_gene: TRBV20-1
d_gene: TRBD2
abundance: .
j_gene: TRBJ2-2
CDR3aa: CSAKNSGANTGELFF
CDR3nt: TGCAGTGCTAAAAATAGCGGGGCGAACACCGGGGAGCTGTTTTTT

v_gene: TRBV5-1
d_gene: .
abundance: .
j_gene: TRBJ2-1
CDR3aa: CASSLVQGSEQFF
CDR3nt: TGCGCCAGCAGCTTGGTCCAGGGAAGTGAGCAGTTCTTC

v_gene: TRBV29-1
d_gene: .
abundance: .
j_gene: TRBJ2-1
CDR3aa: CSVRQRIPYNEQFF
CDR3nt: TGCAGCGTCCGACAGAGGATCCCCTACAATGAGCAGTTCTTC

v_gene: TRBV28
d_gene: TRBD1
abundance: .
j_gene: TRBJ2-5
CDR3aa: CASSLGQGKETQYF
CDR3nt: TGTGCCAGCAGTTTGGGACAGGGTAAAGAGACCCAGTACTTC

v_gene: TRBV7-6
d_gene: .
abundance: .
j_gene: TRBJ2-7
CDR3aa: CASSLGSRGAGKEQYF
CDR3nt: TGTGCCAGCAGCTTAGGCTCCCGCGGCGCCGGGAAAGAGCAGTACTTC

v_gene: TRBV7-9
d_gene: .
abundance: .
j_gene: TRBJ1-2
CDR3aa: CASRLEDKHGYTF
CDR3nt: TGTGCCAGCCGCTTAGAGGACAAACATGGCTACACCTTC

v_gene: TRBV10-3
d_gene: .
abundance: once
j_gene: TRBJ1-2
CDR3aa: CAIGEWGNYGYTF
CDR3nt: TGTGCCATCGGTGAGTGGGGGAACTATGGCTACACCTTC

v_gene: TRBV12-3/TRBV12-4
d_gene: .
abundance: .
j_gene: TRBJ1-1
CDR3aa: CASSLRTARGAFF
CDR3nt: TGTGCCAGCAGTTTGCGGACAGCTCGAGGGGCTTTCTTT

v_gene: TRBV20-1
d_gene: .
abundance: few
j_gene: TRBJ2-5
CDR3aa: CSARIGQPQETQYF
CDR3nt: TGCAGTGCTAGGATAGGACAGCCACAAGAGACCCAGTACTTC

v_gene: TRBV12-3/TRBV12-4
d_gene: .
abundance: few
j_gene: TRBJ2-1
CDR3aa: CASAAPGRHNEQFF
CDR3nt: TGTGCCAGCGCCGCTCCGGGACGGCACAATGAGCAGTTCTTC

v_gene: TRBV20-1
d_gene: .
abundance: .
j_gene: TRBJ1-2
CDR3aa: CSAGVPPHYGYTF
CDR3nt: TGCAGTGCAGGGGTACCTCCCCACTATGGCTACACCTTC

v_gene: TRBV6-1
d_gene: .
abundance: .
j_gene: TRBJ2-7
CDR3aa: CASSESLLSDRRGYF
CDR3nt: TGTGCCAGCAGTGAATCGCTGCTCTCGGACAGGAGGGGGTACTTC

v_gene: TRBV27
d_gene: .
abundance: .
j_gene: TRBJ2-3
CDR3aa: CASSFRRGDTQYF
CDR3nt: TGTGCCAGCAGTTTCCGAAGGGGAGATACGCAGTATTTT

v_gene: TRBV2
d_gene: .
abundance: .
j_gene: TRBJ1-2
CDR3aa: CASRGGAGMDGYTF
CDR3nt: TGTGCCAGCAGGGGGGGGGCCGGGATGGATGGCTACACCTTC

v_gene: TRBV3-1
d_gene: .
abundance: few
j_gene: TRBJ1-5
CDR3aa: CASSPGEVGPQHF
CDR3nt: TGTGCCAGCAGCCCGGGAGAGGTCGGGCCCCAGCATTTT

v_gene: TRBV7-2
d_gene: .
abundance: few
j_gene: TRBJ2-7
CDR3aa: CASSLVQGSSYEQYF
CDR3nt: TGTGCCAGCAGCTTAGTGCAGGGGAGCTCCTACGAGCAGTACTTC

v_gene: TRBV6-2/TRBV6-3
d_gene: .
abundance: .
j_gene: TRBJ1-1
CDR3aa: CASLGASAFF
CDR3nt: TGTGCCAGTCTAGGAGCGTCGGCTTTCTTT

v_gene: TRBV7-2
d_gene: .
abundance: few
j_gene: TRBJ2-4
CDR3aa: CASTGGLKNIQYF
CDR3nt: TGTGCCAGCACCGGGGGGCTTAAAAACATTCAGTACTTC

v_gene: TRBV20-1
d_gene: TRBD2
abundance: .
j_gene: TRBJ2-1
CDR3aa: CSTTSGRAGFGEQFF
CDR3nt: TGCAGTACGACTAGCGGGAGGGCGGGATTCGGTGAGCAGTTCTTC

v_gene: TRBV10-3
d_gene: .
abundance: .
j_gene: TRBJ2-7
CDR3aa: CAIGAISYEQYF
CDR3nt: TGTGCCATCGGGGCTATCTCTTACGAGCAGTACTTC

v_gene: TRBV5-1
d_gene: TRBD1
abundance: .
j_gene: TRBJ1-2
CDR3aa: CASSRGGTGNYGYTF
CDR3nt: TGCGCCAGCAGCCGGGGCGGGACAGGGAACTATGGCTACACCTTC

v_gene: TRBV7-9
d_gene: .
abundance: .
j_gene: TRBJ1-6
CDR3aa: CASRYQGDNSPLHF
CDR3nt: TGTGCCAGCAGGTATCAAGGGGATAATTCACCCCTCCACTTT

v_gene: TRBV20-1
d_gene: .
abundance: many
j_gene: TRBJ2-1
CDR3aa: CSARPSSYNEQFF
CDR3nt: TGCAGTGCTAGACCCAGCTCCTACAATGAGCAGTTCTTC

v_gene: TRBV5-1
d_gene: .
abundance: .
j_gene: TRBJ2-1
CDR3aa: CASSLDWQSYNEQFF
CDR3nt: TGCGCCAGCAGCTTGGACTGGCAGTCCTACAATGAGCAGTTCTTC

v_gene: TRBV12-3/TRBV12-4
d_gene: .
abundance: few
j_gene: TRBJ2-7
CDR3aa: CASSRDKEGVDEQYF
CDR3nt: TGTGCCAGCAGTCGGGACAAGGAGGGGGTTGACGAGCAGTACTTC

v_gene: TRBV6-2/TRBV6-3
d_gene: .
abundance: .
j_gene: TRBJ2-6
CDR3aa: CASSYSPLSGANVLTF
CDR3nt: TGTGCCAGCAGTTACTCGCCCCTCTCTGGGGCCAACGTCCTGACTTTC

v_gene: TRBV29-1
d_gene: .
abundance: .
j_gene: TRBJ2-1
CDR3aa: CSVDQGGRHGEQFF
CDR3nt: TGCAGCGTTGATCAGGGGGGCCGTCACGGTGAGCAGTTCTTC

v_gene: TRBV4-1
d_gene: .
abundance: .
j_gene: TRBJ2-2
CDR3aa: CASSQGRSTGELFF
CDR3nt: TGCGCCAGCAGCCAAGGGCGAAGTACCGGGGAGCTGTTTTTT

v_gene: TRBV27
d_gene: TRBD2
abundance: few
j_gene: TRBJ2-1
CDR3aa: CASSSQREGHEQFF
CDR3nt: TGTGCCAGCAGTTCCCAGCGGGAGGGCCATGAGCAGTTCTTC

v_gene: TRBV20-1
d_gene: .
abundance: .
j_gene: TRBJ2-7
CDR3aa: CSAPGLGQSYEQYF
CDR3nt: TGCAGTGCTCCCGGACTCGGACAGAGCTACGAGCAGTACTTC

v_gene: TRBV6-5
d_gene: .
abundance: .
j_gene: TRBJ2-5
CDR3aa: CASSGLGATQYF
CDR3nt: TGTGCCAGCAGTGGCCTGGGTGCGACCCAGTACTTC

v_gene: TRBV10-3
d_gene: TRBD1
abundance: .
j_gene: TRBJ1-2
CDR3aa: CAISRTGVGYGYTF
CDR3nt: TGTGCCATCAGTCGGACAGGGGTAGGCTATGGCTACACCTTC

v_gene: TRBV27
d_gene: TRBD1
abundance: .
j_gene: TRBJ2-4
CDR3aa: CASRPPGQGENIQYF
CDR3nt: TGTGCCAGCAGACCCCCCGGACAGGGTGAAAACATTCAGTACTTC

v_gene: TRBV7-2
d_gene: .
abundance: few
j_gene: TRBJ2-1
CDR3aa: CASSEGVQWYEQFF
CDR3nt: TGTGCCAGCAGCGAGGGGGTGCAGTGGTATGAGCAGTTCTTC

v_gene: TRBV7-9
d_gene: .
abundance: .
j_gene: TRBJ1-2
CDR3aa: CASSHNSVGGAGYGYTF
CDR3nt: TGTGCCAGCAGCCACAATTCTGTGGGGGGCGCGGGTTATGGCTACACCTTC

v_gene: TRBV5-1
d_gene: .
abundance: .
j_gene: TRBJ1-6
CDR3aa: CASSLDARQLSPLHF
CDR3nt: TGCGCCAGCAGCTTGGATGCCAGGCAACTTTCACCCCTCCACTTT

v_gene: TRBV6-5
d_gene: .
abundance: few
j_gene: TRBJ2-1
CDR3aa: CASMAWDYNEQFF
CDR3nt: TGTGCCAGCATGGCGTGGGACTACAATGAGCAGTTCTTC

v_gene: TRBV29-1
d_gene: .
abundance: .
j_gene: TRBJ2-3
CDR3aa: CSVGGTSTDTQYF
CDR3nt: TGCAGCGTGGGCGGAACTAGCACAGATACGCAGTATTTT

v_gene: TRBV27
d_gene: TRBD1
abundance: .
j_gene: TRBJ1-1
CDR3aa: CASSRKTGGYTEAFF
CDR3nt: TGTGCCAGCAGTCGGAAGACAGGGGGTTACACTGAAGCTTTCTTT

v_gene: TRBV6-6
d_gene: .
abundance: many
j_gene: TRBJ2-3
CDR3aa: CASSPGRDTQYF
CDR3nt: TGTGCCAGCAGTCCTGGGAGGGATACGCAGTATTTT

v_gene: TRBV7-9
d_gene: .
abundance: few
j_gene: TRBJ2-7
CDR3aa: CASSPLGAGTYEQYF
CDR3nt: TGTGCCAGCAGCCCCCTTGGGGCAGGGACCTACGAGCAGTACTTC

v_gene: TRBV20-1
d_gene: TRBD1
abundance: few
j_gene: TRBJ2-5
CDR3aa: CSAGRGPETQYF
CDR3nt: TGCAGTGCTGGCAGGGGGCCGGAGACCCAGTACTTC